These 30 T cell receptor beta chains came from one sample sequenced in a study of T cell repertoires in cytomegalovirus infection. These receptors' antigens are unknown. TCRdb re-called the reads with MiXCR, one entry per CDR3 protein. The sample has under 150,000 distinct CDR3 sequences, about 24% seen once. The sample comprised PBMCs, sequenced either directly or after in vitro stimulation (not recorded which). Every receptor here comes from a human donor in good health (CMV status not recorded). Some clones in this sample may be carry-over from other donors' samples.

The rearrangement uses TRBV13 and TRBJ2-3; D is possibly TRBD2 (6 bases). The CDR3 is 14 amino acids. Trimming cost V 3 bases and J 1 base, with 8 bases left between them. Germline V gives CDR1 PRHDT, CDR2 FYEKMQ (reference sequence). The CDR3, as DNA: TGTGCCAGCAGCTTTGGGGAGGGCACAGATACGCAGTATTTT. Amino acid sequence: CASSFGEGTDTQYF. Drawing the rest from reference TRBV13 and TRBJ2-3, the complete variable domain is AAGVIQSPRHLIKEKRETATLKCYPIPRHDTVYWYQQGPGQDPQFLISFYEKMQSDKGSIPDRFSAQQFSDYHSELNMSSLELGDSALYFCASSFGEGTDTQYFGPGTRLTVL.

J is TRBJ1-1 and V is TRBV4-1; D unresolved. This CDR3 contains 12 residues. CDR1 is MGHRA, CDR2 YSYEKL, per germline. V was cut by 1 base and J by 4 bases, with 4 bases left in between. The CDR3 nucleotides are TGCGCCAGCAGCCAAGGTGCCACTGAAGCTTTCTTT. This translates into CASSQGATEAFF.

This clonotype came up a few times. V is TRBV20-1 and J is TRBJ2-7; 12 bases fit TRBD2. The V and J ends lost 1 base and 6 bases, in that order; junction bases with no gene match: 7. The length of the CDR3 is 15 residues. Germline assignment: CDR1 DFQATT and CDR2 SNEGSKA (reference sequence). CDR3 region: CSARALAGGPSEQYF. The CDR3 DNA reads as TGCAGTGCTAGAGCGCTAGCGGGAGGGCCGTCCGAGCAGTACTTC.

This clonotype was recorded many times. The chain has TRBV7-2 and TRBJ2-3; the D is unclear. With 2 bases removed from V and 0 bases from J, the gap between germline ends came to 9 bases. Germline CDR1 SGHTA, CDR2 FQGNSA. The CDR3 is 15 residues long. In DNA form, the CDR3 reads TGTGCCAGCAGCTTAAGGGTCGGGAGCACAGATACGCAGTATTTT. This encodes CASSLRVGSTDTQYF.

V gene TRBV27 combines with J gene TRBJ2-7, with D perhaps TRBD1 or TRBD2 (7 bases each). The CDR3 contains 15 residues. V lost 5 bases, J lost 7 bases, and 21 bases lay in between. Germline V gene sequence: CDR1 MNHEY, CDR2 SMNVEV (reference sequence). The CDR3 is CASSTTGRAGGEQYV. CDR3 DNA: TGTGCCAGCAGTACGACAGGGAGAGCCGGGGGGGAGCAGTACGTC.

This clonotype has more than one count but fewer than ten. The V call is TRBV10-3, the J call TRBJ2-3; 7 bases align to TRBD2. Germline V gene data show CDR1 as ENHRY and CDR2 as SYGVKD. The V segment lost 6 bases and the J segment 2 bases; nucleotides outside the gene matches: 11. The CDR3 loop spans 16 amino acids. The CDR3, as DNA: TGTGCCATCAGCGGGGGGTTAGCGGGCTCCACAGATACGCAGTATTTT. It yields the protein CAISGGLAGSTDTQYF.

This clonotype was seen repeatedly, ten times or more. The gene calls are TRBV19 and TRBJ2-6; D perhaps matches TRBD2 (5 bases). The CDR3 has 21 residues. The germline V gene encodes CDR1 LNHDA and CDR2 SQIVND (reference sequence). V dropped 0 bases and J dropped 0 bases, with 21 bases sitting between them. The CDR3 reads CASSIDGRHSLTYSGANVLTF. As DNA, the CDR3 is TGTGCCAGTAGTATAGATGGGAGACATTCATTAACCTACTCTGGGGCCAACGTCCTGACTTTC.

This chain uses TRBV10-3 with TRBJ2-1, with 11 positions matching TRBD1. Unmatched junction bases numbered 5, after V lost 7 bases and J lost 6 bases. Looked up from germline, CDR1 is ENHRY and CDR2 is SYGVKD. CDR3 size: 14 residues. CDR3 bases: TGTGCCATCACCACCGGGACAGGGGGCAATGAGCAGTTCTTC. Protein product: CAITTGTGGNEQFF.

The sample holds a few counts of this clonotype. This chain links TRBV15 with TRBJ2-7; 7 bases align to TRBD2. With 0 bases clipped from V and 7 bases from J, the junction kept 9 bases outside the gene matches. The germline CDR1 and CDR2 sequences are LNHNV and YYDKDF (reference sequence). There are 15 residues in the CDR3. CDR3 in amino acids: CATSRDYYGRSEQYV. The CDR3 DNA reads TGTGCCACCAGCAGAGATTATTACGGGAGGAGTGAGCAGTACGTC.

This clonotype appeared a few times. In DNA, the CDR3 is TGCAGTGCCGAGCAGGCTAGCACAGATACGCAGTATTTT. Translation: CSAEQASTDTQYF. This rearrangement joins TRBV20-1 to TRBJ2-3, with D unresolved. V was shortened by 6 bases and J by 0 bases, with 10 bases between the two germline ends. The CDR3 runs to 13 residues. CDR1 DFQATT and CDR2 SNEGSKA come from the germline V gene (reference sequence).

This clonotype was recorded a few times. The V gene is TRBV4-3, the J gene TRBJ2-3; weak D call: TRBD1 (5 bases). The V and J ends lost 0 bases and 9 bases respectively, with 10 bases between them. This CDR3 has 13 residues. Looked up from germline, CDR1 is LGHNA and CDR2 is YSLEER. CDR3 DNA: TGCGCCAGCAGCCAAGAAGGGGAAAGGACGCAGTATTTT. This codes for CASSQEGERTQYF.

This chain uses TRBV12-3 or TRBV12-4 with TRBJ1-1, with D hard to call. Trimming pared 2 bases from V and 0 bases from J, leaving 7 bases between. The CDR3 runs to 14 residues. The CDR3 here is CASSLSNLNTEAFF. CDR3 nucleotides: TGTGCCAGCAGTTTAAGTAACCTGAACACTGAAGCTTTCTTT.

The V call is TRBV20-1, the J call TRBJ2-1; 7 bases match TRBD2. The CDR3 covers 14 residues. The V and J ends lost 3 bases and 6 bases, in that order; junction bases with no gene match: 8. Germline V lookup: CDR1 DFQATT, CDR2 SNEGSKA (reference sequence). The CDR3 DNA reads TGCAGTGCTAGCCCCAGGACTAGAAGCAATGAGCAGTTCTTC. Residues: CSASPRTRSNEQFF.

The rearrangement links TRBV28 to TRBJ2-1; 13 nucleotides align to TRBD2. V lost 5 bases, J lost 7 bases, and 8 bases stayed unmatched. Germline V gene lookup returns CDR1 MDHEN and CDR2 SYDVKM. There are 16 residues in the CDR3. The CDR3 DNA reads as TGTGCCAGCAGTCCCCGGGGACTAGCGGGATTAAATGAGCAGTTCTTC. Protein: CASSPRGLAGLNEQFF. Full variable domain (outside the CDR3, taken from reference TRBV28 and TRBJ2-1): DVKVTQSSRYLVKRTGEKVFLECVQDMDHENMFWYRQDPGLGLRLIYFSYDVKMKEKGDIPEGYSVSREKKERFSLILESASTNQTSMYLCASSPRGLAGLNEQFFGPGTRLTVL.

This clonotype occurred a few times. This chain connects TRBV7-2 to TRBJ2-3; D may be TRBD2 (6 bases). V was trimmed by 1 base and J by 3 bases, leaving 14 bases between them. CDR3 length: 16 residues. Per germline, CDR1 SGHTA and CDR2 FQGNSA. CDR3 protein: CASSLGTGTWTDTQYF. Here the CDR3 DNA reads TGTGCCAGCAGCTTAGGGACCGGGACTTGGACAGATACGCAGTATTTT.

The CDR3 here is CASSASPGLAGRYEQFF. DNA of the CDR3: TGTGCCAGCAGTGCCAGCCCGGGACTAGCGGGAAGGTATGAGCAGTTCTTC. This chain uses TRBV6-5 with TRBJ2-1, with TRBD2 identical over 13 bases. CDR3 length: 17 residues. Germline V CDR1 and CDR2: MNHEY, SVGAGI. V gave up 5 bases and J gave up 8 bases; unmatched junction bases: 12.

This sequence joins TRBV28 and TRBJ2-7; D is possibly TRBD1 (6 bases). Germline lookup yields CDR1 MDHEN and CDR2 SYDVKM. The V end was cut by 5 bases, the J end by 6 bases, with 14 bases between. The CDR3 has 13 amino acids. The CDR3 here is CASSPGGQPEQYF. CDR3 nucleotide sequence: TGTGCCAGCAGTCCCGGTGGACAGCCCGAGCAGTACTTC.

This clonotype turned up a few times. The CDR3 here is CASSAPGLAGGPKETQYF. The CDR3 coding sequence is TGTGCCAGCAGCGCACCGGGACTAGCGGGAGGGCCTAAAGAGACCCAGTACTTC. The chain combines TRBV11-2 with TRBJ2-5; TRBD2 agrees at 16 bases. Germline V gene sequence: CDR1 SGHAT, CDR2 FQNNGV. This CDR3 comprises 18 residues. After removal of 5 bases from V and 3 bases from J, the junction contained 9 bases not matched to a gene.

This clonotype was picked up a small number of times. CDR3 region: CASSLALAGNEQFF. The DNA of the CDR3 is TGTGCCAGCAGTTTAGCGCTAGCAGGGAATGAGCAGTTCTTC. The chain has TRBV12-3 or TRBV12-4 and TRBJ2-1; D may match TRBD1 or TRBD2 (5 bases each). The CDR3 extends over 14 amino acids. Trimming shortened V by 0 bases and J by 7 bases, and 10 bases separated the two germline ends.

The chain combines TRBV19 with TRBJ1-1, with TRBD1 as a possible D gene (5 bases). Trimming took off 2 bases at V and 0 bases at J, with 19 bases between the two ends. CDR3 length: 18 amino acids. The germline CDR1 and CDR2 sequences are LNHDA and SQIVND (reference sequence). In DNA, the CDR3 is TGTGCCAGTAGTATACGGGGCAGCACTACCCTCATGAACACTGAAGCTTTCTTT. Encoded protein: CASSIRGSTTLMNTEAFF.

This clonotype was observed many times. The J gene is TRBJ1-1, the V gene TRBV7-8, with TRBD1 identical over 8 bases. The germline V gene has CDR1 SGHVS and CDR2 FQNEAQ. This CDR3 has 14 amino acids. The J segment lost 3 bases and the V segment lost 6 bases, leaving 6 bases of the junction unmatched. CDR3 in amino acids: CASRRTGLDTEAFF. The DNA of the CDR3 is TGTGCCAGCAGACGGACAGGGTTGGACACTGAAGCTTTCTTT.

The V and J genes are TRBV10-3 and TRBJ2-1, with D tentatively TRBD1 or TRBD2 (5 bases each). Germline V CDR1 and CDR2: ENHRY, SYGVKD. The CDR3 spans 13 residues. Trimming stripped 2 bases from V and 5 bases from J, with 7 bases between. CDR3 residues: CAISEEGNNEQFF. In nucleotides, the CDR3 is TGTGCCATCAGTGAGGAGGGGAACAATGAGCAGTTCTTC.

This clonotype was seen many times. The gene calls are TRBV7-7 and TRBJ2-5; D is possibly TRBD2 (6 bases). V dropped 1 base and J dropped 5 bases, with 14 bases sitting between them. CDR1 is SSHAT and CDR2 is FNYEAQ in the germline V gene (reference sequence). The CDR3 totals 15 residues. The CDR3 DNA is TGTGCCAGCAGCTTAGGGGACTTAAAATCGGAGACCCAGTACTTC. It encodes CASSLGDLKSETQYF. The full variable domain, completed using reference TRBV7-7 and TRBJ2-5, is GAGVSQSPRYKVTKRGQDVTLRCDPISSHATLYWYQQALGQGPEFLTYFNYEAQPDKSGLPSDRFSAERPEGSISTLTIQRTEQRDSAMYRCASSLGDLKSETQYFGPGTRLLVL.

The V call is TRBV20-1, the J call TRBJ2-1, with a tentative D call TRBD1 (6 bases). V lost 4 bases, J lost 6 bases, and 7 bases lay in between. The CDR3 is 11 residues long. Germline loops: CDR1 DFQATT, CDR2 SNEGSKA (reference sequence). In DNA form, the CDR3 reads TGCAGTGCTACAGGGGCCAATGAGCAGTTCTTC. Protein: CSATGANEQFF.

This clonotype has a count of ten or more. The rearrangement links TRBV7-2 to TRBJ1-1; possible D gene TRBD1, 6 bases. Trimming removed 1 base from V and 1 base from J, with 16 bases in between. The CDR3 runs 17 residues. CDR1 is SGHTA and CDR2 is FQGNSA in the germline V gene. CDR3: CASSLGVSGHENTEAFF. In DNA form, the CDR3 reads TGTGCCAGCAGCTTAGGGGTGTCGGGACACGAGAACACTGAAGCTTTCTTT.

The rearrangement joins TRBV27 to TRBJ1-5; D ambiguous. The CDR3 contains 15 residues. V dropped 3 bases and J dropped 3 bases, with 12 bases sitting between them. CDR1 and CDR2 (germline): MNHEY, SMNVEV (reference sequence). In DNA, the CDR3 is TGTGCCAGCAGTTTTGGGCCAGCAGTCAATCAGCCCCAGCATTTT. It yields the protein CASSFGPAVNQPQHF.

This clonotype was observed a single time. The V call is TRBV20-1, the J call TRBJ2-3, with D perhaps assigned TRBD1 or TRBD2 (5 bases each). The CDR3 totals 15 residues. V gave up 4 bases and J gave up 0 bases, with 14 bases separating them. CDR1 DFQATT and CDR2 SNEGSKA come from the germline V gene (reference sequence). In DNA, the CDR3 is TGCAGTGCTATCGGGGCTGGAACTAGCACAGATACGCAGTATTTT. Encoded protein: CSAIGAGTSTDTQYF.

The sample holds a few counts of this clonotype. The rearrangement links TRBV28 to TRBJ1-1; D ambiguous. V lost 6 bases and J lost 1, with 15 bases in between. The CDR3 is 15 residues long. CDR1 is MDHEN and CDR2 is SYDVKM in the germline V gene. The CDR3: CASSIRAVTNTEAFF. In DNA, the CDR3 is TGTGCCAGCAGCATTAGGGCAGTTACGAACACTGAAGCTTTCTTT.

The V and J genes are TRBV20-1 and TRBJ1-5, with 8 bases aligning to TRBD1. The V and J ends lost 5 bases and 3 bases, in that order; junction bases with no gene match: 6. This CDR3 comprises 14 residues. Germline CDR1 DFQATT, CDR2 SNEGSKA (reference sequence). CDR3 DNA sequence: TGCAGTGCTCACAGGGGGGGTAACAATCAGCCCCAGCATTTT. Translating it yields CSAHRGGNNQPQHF.

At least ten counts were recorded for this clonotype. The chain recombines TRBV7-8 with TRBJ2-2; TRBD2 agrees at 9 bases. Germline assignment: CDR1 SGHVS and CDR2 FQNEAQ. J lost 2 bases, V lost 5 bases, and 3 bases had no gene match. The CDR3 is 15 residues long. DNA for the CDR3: TGTGCCAGCAGCCTGGGACTAGCAAACACCGGGGAGCTGTTTTTT. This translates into CASSLGLANTGELFF.